These 31 T cell receptor beta chains were sequenced from one sample in a study of T cell repertoires in cytomegalovirus infection. TCRdb reanalysed the reads using MiXCR and keeps one entry per CDR3 protein. The sample includes roughly 230,000 distinct CDR3 sequences, 9% to 15% of them seen just once. The sequenced material came from PBMCs. Receptor source: a human donor in good health (CMV status not recorded). Some clones in this sample may be carry-over from other donors' samples.

The chain uses TRBV25-1 and TRBJ1-5, with D possibly TRBD1 on 5 matching bases. This CDR3 spans 17 amino acids. The ends were cut back, 0 bases at V and 4 bases at J, with 16 bases in the middle. Germline CDR1 MGHDK, CDR2 SYGVNS. As DNA, the CDR3 is TGTGCCAGCAGTGAATATTTCCCAGGACAAGGTAATCAGCCCCAGCATTTT. Amino acid sequence: CASSEYFPGQGNQPQHF.

Many counts were recorded for this clonotype. The CDR3 bases are TGTGCCAGCAGTTTAGGCGGGCGACAGGGGATATACGAGCAGTACTTC. It is translated as CASSLGGRQGIYEQYF. The rearrangement uses TRBV28 and TRBJ2-7, with TRBD1 matching 8 bases. CDR1 is MDHEN and CDR2 is SYDVKM in the germline V gene. Losses at the gene ends were 2 bases for V and 4 bases for J; bases not matched to a gene: 10. This CDR3 comprises 16 residues.

Only a few counts were recorded for this clonotype. This chain uses TRBV11-3 with TRBJ2-1; perhaps D is TRBD1 or TRBD2 (5 bases each). The V and J ends lost 0 bases and 13 bases respectively, with 13 bases between them. The germline gives CDR1 SGHNT, CDR2 YENEEA. This CDR3 is 13 amino acids long. In DNA, the CDR3 is TGTGCCAGCAGCTTAGAGGTAGCCGGGGCCCAGTTCTTC. Residues: CASSLEVAGAQFF.

This clonotype was seen at least ten times. CDR3 residues: CASSLEAGQYEQYF. CDR3 bases: TGTGCCAGCAGTCTAGAGGCGGGACAATACGAGCAGTACTTC. The chain uses TRBV11-3 and TRBJ2-7; D possibly uses TRBD1 or TRBD2 (6 bases each). The CDR3 extends over 14 amino acids. The V gene lost 6 bases and the J gene lost 4 bases, with 16 bases spanning the gap. From germline, CDR1 is SGHNT and CDR2 YENEEA.

This clonotype appeared a single time. The rearrangement uses TRBV6-2 or TRBV6-3 and TRBJ2-3, with 12 bases lining up with TRBD2. Germline V CDR1 and CDR2: MNHEY, SVGEGT. V gave up 5 bases and J gave up 9 bases; unmatched junction bases: 15. This CDR3 has 17 residues. CDR3 in amino acids: CASSPPTSGRAPGTQYF. In nucleotides, the CDR3 is TGTGCCAGCAGTCCGCCGACTAGCGGGAGAGCCCCGGGAACGCAGTATTTT.

Ten or more counts support this clonotype. The chain carries TRBV6-2 or TRBV6-3 and TRBJ2-3; the match to TRBD2 covers 13 bases. The length of the CDR3 is 17 residues. CDR1 and CDR2 (germline): MNHEY, SVGEGT. V was pared by 5 bases and J by 2 bases, with 7 bases of the junction left unmatched. CDR3 sequence (DNA): TGTGCCAGCAGTCAGACTAGCGGGAGGATCCTCACAGATACGCAGTATTTT. Translated: CASSQTSGRILTDTQYF.

This clonotype was seen at least ten times. Written as DNA, the CDR3 is TGTGCCAGCAGACGGACAGGGGGCATTAACACTGAAGCTTTCTTT. It translates to CASRRTGGINTEAFF. The chain is built from TRBV6-5 and TRBJ1-1; TRBD1 matches 11 bases. The length of the CDR3 is 15 residues. The J segment lost 2 bases and the V segment lost 6 bases, leaving 5 bases of the junction unmatched. Germline lookup yields CDR1 MNHEY and CDR2 SVGAGI.

To note about this clonotype: A much more abundant neighbour one base away suggests this may be a read error. The J gene is TRBJ2-1, the V gene TRBV7-9; D unclear. V dropped 4 bases and J dropped 5 bases, with 18 bases sitting between them. CDR3 length equals 16 residues. Germline CDR1 is SEHNR and CDR2 is FQNEAQ (reference sequence). CDR3 sequence (DNA): TGTGCCAGCAGCTCAAAGCGCACTGGCGGAAACAATGAGCAGTTCTTC. It codes for CASSSKRTGGNNEQFF.

This clonotype was found many times. The CDR3, as DNA: TGTGCCAGTTGCTCCGAGAGTCTCACTGAAGCTTTCTTT. It translates to CASCSESLTEAFF. This rearrangement joins TRBV19 to TRBJ1-1; D not certain. CDR1 LNHDA and CDR2 SQIVND come from the germline V gene (reference sequence). With 8 bases removed from V and 4 bases from J, the gap between germline ends came to 14 bases. The CDR3 spans 13 residues.

The CDR3 here is CASSLDGGGMSLGKNIQYF. The CDR3 nucleotides read TGTGCCAGCAGCTTAGATGGAGGGGGCATGTCGTTAGGCAAAAACATTCAGTACTTC. The chain recombines TRBV7-2 with TRBJ2-4; perhaps TRBD1 as D (7 bases). The CDR3 covers 19 residues. Deletions cut 1 base from V and 3 bases from J, with 22 bases between. CDR1 and CDR2 (germline): SGHTA, FQGNSA.

This clonotype was found many times. The chain recombines TRBV6-1 with TRBJ2-7; D may be TRBD1 (7 bases). Trimming cost V 0 bases and J 6 bases, with 9 bases left between them. The germline V gene encodes CDR1 MNHNS and CDR2 SASEGT. This CDR3 has 13 residues. The CDR3 DNA follows: TGTGCCAGCAGTGAAGCGCAGGGGGGCGAGCAGTACTTC. Protein sequence: CASSEAQGGEQYF.

In this sample, this clonotype turned up many times. The rearrangement joins TRBV7-8 to TRBJ2-6; TRBD1 matches at 9 bases. The CDR3 extends over 17 amino acids. The germline gives CDR1 SGHVS, CDR2 FQNEAQ. V was clipped by 1 base and J by 1 base; unmatched bases: 2. The CDR3 here is CASSLVGTGSGANVLTF. The DNA of the CDR3 is TGTGCCAGCAGCTTAGTGGGGACAGGGTCTGGGGCCAACGTCCTGACTTTC.

The gene calls are TRBV12-3 or TRBV12-4 and TRBJ2-2, with 10 bases identical to TRBD2. Trimming took 0 bases from V and 5 from J; bases not matched to a gene: 6. The CDR3 totals 17 residues. The CDR3 spells CASSLASGGVGTGELFF. The CDR3 DNA sequence: TGTGCCAGCAGTTTAGCCAGCGGGGGGGTTGGAACCGGGGAGCTGTTTTTT.

This clonotype was detected only a few times. This chain joins TRBV7-6 and TRBJ2-2; 8 bases line up with TRBD2. Trimming took 5 bases from V and 1 from J; bases not matched to a gene: 6. Germline V gene sequence: CDR1 SGHVS, CDR2 FNYEAQ. The CDR3 sequence is 16 residues long. In DNA, the CDR3 is TGTGCCAGCAGCCCCCCGGGGGGGGGGAACACCGGGGAGCTGTTTTTT. Translation: CASSPPGGGNTGELFF.

The chain recombines TRBV9 with TRBJ2-3; 14 nucleotides agree with TRBD2. Trimming at V came to 4 bases and at J to 0 bases, leaving 7 bases not matched to a gene. The CDR3 totals 18 residues. Germline V gene sequence: CDR1 SGDLS, CDR2 YYNGEE. This CDR3 is CASSRGLAGAPSTDTQYF. CDR3 nucleotides: TGTGCCAGCAGCAGGGGACTAGCGGGGGCCCCGAGCACAGATACGCAGTATTTT.

This clonotype was recorded a few times. The chain links TRBV28 to TRBJ2-3, with 11 bases matching TRBD2. V lost 5 bases, J lost 4 bases, and 8 bases stayed unmatched. Germline values: CDR1 MDHEN, CDR2 SYDVKM. This CDR3 contains 16 residues. CDR3 protein: CASSPSLAGGPDTQYF. Here the CDR3 DNA reads TGTGCCAGCAGTCCCAGCCTAGCGGGGGGACCAGATACGCAGTATTTT.

This clonotype was picked up a small number of times. The genes are TRBV2 and TRBJ1-3; TRBD1 matches at 7 bases. Germline V gene data show CDR1 as SNHLY and CDR2 as FYNNEI. CDR3 size: 15 residues. V was clipped by 2 bases and J by 4 bases; unmatched bases: 5. CDR3 in amino acids: CASSENRGKGNTIYF. CDR3 DNA: TGTGCCAGCAGTGAAAACAGGGGCAAGGGAAACACCATATATTTT.

This clonotype was recorded only once. V is TRBV10-3 and J is TRBJ2-3; 8 positions agree with TRBD2. The CDR3 is made up of 16 amino acids. J was trimmed by 3 bases and V by 4 bases; bases with no gene match: 9. Germline CDR1 and CDR2: ENHRY and SYGVKD. The CDR3 DNA sequence: TGTGCCATCAGTGGACGGGGGGGCTTGTCTACAGATACGCAGTATTTT. Protein product: CAISGRGGLSTDTQYF.

The chain combines TRBV5-6 with TRBJ2-7, with D maybe TRBD1 (6 bases). Trimming pared 4 bases from V and 2 bases from J, leaving 13 bases between. Germline CDR1 SGHDT, CDR2 YYEEEE. CDR3 length: 14 residues. The CDR3 nucleotides are TGTGCCAGCAGCGGTTGGACAGCTCCCTACGAGCAGTACTTC. Translation: CASSGWTAPYEQYF.

This chain's CDR3 is CSARLPGQGVTGELFF. Written as DNA, the CDR3 is TGCAGTGCTCGTCTACCGGGACAGGGCGTCACCGGGGAGCTGTTTTTT. V usage is TRBV20-1 and J usage is TRBJ2-2, with 9 positions matching TRBD1. Trimming took 5 bases from V and 4 from J; bases not matched to a gene: 11. This CDR3 is built from 16 residues. Germline CDR1 and CDR2: DFQATT and SNEGSKA (reference sequence).

This clonotype was detected ten times or more. J is TRBJ1-2 and V is TRBV20-1; 7 positions match TRBD1. In germline, CDR1 is DFQATT, CDR2 SNEGSKA (reference sequence). With 0 bases clipped from V and 2 bases from J, the junction kept 9 bases outside the gene matches. CDR3 size: 16 residues. CDR3 DNA sequence: TGCAGTGCTAGAGAAGTCACAGGGGCGAAAAACTATGGCTACACCTTC. It encodes CSAREVTGAKNYGYTF.

This clonotype has ten or more counts. The chain links TRBV7-2 to TRBJ1-1, with TRBD1 as a possible D gene (6 bases). The CDR3 consists of 16 residues. Per germline, CDR1 SGHTA and CDR2 FQGNSA. The V end was cut by 1 base, the J end by 1 base, with 13 bases between. The CDR3 here is CASSLVGGVRNTEAFF. CDR3 sequence (DNA): TGTGCCAGCAGCTTAGTCGGGGGCGTGCGGAACACTGAAGCTTTCTTT.

The table lists this clonotype with a few counts. The chain links TRBV28 to TRBJ1-6; TRBD1 matches 8 bases. CDR3 length: 15 amino acids. The trim removed 5 bases at V and 6 bases at J, leaving 6 bases unmatched. Germline lookup yields CDR1 MDHEN and CDR2 SYDVKM. The CDR3 here is CASSLTGVGNSPLHF. The DNA for the CDR3 is TGTGCCAGCAGTCTGACAGGGGTGGGTAATTCACCCCTCCACTTT.

This clonotype was observed a few times. The chain uses TRBV20-1 and TRBJ1-2, with D unclear. CDR1 is DFQATT and CDR2 is SNEGSKA in the germline V gene (reference sequence). Trimming left V 1 base short and J 4 bases short, with 13 bases between. This CDR3 is 14 amino acids long. The CDR3 spells CSARVGASSYGYTF. In DNA form, the CDR3 reads TGCAGTGCTAGAGTAGGTGCTTCTAGCTATGGCTACACCTTC.

This chain connects TRBV10-3 to TRBJ2-7; TRBD2 matches at 14 bases. The junction had 6 bases not matched to a gene; V was cut back by 4 bases and J by 7 bases. The CDR3 runs to 15 residues. Germline V gene lookup returns CDR1 ENHRY and CDR2 SYGVKD. The DNA for the CDR3 is TGTGCCATCAGTGCCGGGACTAGCGGGAGCGGAGAGCAGTACTTC. Translation gives CAISAGTSGSGEQYF.

The table lists this clonotype with many counts. This rearrangement joins TRBV7-2 to TRBJ2-1, with TRBD1 matching over 7 bases. This CDR3 is 13 amino acids long. Germline V gene data show CDR1 as SGHTA and CDR2 as FQGNSA. Trimming cost V 5 bases and J 8 bases; bases outside gene matches: 6. The CDR3 reads CASSLDRDDEQFF. DNA of the CDR3: TGTGCCAGCAGCCTCGACAGGGACGATGAGCAGTTCTTC.

With regard to this clonotype: Possible read error: a much larger clone is one base away. CDR3 loop: CASSLAGGAGEQCF. CDR3 DNA sequence: TGTGCCAGCAGCTTAGCGGGGGGGGCTGGTGAGCAGTGCTTC. The V and J genes are TRBV7-6 and TRBJ2-1; possible D gene TRBD2, 7 bases. This CDR3 comprises 14 residues. Germline assignment: CDR1 SGHVS and CDR2 FNYEAQ.

Ten or more counts support this clonotype. This chain connects TRBV7-2 to TRBJ2-7; the match to TRBD1 covers 11 bases. V lost 4 bases and J lost 3; bases outside the gene matches: 11. This CDR3 region has 17 residues. Germline CDR1 reads SGHTA; CDR2 reads FQGNSA. The CDR3 DNA sequence: TGTGCCAGCAGCTCAGGACAGGGGGCTACAACTCTCTACGAGCAGTACTTC. It is translated as CASSSGQGATTLYEQYF.

This clonotype has at least ten counts. V gene TRBV6-2 or TRBV6-3 combines with J gene TRBJ2-1; 16 positions agree with TRBD2. After removal of 3 bases from V and 15 bases from J, the junction contained 5 bases not matched to a gene. The CDR3 consists of 14 residues. From germline, CDR1 is MNHEY and CDR2 SVGEGT. The CDR3, as DNA: TGTGCCAGCAGTTATGGGACTAGCGGGGGGGCCCTGTTCTTC. Protein: CASSYGTSGGALFF.

This clonotype was recorded at least ten times. V is TRBV7-2 and J is TRBJ2-7, with 10 positions matching TRBD2. V was pared by 1 base and J by 2 bases, with 5 bases of the junction left unmatched. This CDR3 has 16 residues. Germline CDR1 SGHTA, CDR2 FQGNSA. The CDR3 DNA reads as TGTGCCAGCAGCTTAGACATCAGCGGGAGGGCCTACGAGCAGTACTTC. The encoded protein is CASSLDISGRAYEQYF.

This clonotype was found many times. CDR3 residues: CASSLGAGVDDTQYF. The CDR3 DNA reads TGTGCCAGCAGCTTAGGCGCAGGGGTAGATGATACGCAGTATTTT. The chain carries TRBV7-2 and TRBJ2-3; tentative D call: TRBD1 (6 bases). The V gene's germline CDR1 is SGHTA and CDR2 FQGNSA. Trimming left V 1 base short and J 6 bases short, with 14 bases between. The CDR3 consists of 15 residues.